This TCR beta chain was obtained from a study of T cell repertoires in cytomegalovirus infection. Study-level information: The study used recently identified HLA-C-restricted and well-studied HLA-B-restricted CMV epitopes. Both CMV infection and a matching HLA type were indicated by public TCR beta signatures.

This CDR3 spans 17 amino acids. V shed 7 bases and J shed 0 bases, with 19 bases lying between them. CDR1 is LNHDA and CDR2 is SQIVND in the germline V gene (reference sequence). With respect to this clonotype: The antigen remains unidentified.

One entry per CDR3 protein, called by TCRdb with MiXCR from the reads. The sample has about 900,000 distinct CDR3 sequences, roughly 30% seen once. Overall study findings and caveats: Summed frequency of public TCR beta families distinguished CMV carriers with the relevant HLA.

The genes are TRBV19 and TRBJ1-5, with D unclear. The material was cultured CD8+ T cells from PBMCs, obtained from culture after CMV antigen stimulation. The TCR originated in a human donor in good health (CMV status not recorded). Some clones in this sample may be carry-over from other donors' samples. CDR3 in amino acids: CASTQEPPWDSNQPQHF. The DNA for the CDR3 is TGTGCCAGTACCCAAGAACCTCCTTGGGATAGCAATCAGCCCCAGCATTTT.